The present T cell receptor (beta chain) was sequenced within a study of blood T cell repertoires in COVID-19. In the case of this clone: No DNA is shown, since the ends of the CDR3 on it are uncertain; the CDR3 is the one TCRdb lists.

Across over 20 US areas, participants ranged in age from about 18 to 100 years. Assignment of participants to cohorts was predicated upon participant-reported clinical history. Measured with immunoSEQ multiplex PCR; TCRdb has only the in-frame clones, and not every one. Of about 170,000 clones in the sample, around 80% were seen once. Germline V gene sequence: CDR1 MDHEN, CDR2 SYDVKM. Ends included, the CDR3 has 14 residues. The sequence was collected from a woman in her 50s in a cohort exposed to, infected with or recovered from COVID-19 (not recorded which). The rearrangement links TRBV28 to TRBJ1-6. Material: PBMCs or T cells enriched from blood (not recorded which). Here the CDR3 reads CASSTSGGNSPLHF.